This passage covers 17 T cell receptor beta chains from one sample sequenced in a study of control samples from healthy donors and cancer patients. Profiling relied on immunoSEQ multiplex PCR, and the TCRdb table lists in-frame clones only, not all of them. The data contain approximately 37,000 clones, over 70% of them singletons. The sequenced sample was PBMCs. Receptors were obtained from a woman between 55 and 75 years old with lung cancer.

The chain carries TRBV4-1 and TRBJ2-5; D is possibly TRBD1 or TRBD2 (5 bases each). V was pared by 3 bases and J by 4 bases, with 12 bases between. Per the germline V gene, CDR1 is MGHRA and CDR2 is YSYEKL. The CDR3 has 14 residues. The CDR3 region has the DNA TGCGCCAGCAGCCATACGGGGCCAGGAGAGACCCAGTACTTC. This gives the protein CASSHTGPGETQYF.

The chain is built from TRBV5-1 and TRBJ1-2; D possibly corresponds to TRBD1 (6 bases). CDR3 length equals 15 residues. V shed 0 bases and J shed 6 bases, with 15 bases lying between them. The V gene's germline CDR1 is SGHRS and CDR2 YFSETQ. In nucleotides, the CDR3 is TGCGCCAGCAGCTTGGGGCTGGGACAAGTAGATGGCTACACCTTC. Amino acids: CASSLGLGQVDGYTF.

J is TRBJ2-2 and V is TRBV9; D tentatively fits TRBD1 or TRBD2 (6 bases each). Trimming shortened V by 0 bases and J by 1 base, and 13 bases separated the two germline ends. This CDR3 is built from 17 residues. Germline values: CDR1 SGDLS, CDR2 YYNGEE. This chain's CDR3 is CASSVVFGGQNTGELFF. The CDR3 DNA sequence: TGTGCCAGCAGCGTAGTTTTCGGGGGCCAGAACACCGGGGAGCTGTTTTTT.

Notes on this clone: Relative to the germline gene, one junction end is altered; a read error may explain this. In DNA, the CDR3 is TGTGCCAGCAGCGTAGCGGGAGCTATTTACAATGAGCAGTTCTTC. This encodes CASSVAGAIYNEQFF. This chain links TRBV7-9 with TRBJ2-1, with 9 nucleotides matching TRBD2. The CDR3 is 15 residues long. Germline V gene lookup returns CDR1 SEHNR and CDR2 FQNEAQ (reference sequence).

The chain combines TRBV5-1 with TRBJ2-7; 8 nucleotides line up with TRBD2. CDR3 length: 15 amino acids. J gave up 1 base and V 7 bases, and 10 bases lay outside the gene matches. The germline gives CDR1 SGHRS, CDR2 YFSETQ. CDR3 DNA: TGCGCCAGCCGAAGGATGCGGGAGGCTTCCTACGAGCAGTACTTC. It specifies CASRRMREASYEQYF.

In its sample, this clone was seen a few times. The CDR3 reads CASSVGNRAEAFF. The CDR3 coding sequence is TGCGCCAGCAGCGTCGGAAACAGGGCTGAAGCTTTCTTT. The chain employs TRBV5-1 and TRBJ1-1, with D possibly being TRBD1 (6 bases). CDR1 and CDR2 from the germline V gene are SGHRS and YFSETQ. The CDR3 spans 13 residues. Trimming removed 4 bases from V and 6 bases from J, with 13 bases in between.

The CDR3 DNA follows: TGTGCCAGCAGCAGGCGGACAGGGAAGGAGCAGTACTTC. Its protein product is CASSRRTGKEQYF. The V call is TRBV21-1, the J call TRBJ2-7; TRBD1, the D gene given by the table, was not confirmed from the DNA. TRBV21-1 is assigned pseudogene status. The CDR3 loop spans 13 amino acids.

This clone was seen more than once but under ten times. The chain recombines TRBV9 with TRBJ1-2, with D perhaps TRBD1 (5 bases). The CDR3 is 16 amino acids. Trimming took off 5 bases at V and 2 bases at J, with 19 bases between the two ends. Germline V gives CDR1 SGDLS, CDR2 YYNGEE. In nucleotides, the CDR3 is TGTGCCAGCAGTCGGGGGGGAATTAGCCGGAACTATGGCTACACCTTC. Translating it yields CASSRGGISRNYGYTF.

The J gene is TRBJ1-1, the V gene TRBV7-9; D is ambiguous. CDR1 is SEHNR and CDR2 is FQNEAQ in the germline V gene (reference sequence). This CDR3 comprises 12 residues. The V and J ends lost 3 bases and 10 bases respectively, with 12 bases between them. CDR3: CASSLGVLGAFF. Here the CDR3 DNA reads TGTGCCAGCAGCTTGGGAGTCCTAGGAGCTTTCTTT.

The chain carries TRBV24-1 and TRBJ1-1, with 8 bases lining up with TRBD1. Germline loops: CDR1 KGHDR, CDR2 SFDVKD. The CDR3 has 13 residues. V was clipped by 3 bases and J by 8 bases; unmatched bases: 4. CDR3 in DNA: TGTGCCACCAGTGATGCAGGGGGCCAAGAAGCTTTCTTT. Residues: CATSDAGGQEAFF.

This chain links TRBV12-3 or TRBV12-4 with TRBJ1-2; D is unresolved. This CDR3 contains 12 residues. Deletions cut 3 bases from V and 12 bases from J, with 14 bases between. CDR3 coding DNA: TGTGCCAGCAGTTTCCAGGCCCTATTTAACACCTTC. Amino acids: CASSFQALFNTF.

This clone was observed a few times. The chain joins TRBV6-2 or TRBV6-3 to TRBJ2-5; D tentatively reads TRBD1 or TRBD2 (5 bases each). The CDR3 runs to 16 residues. Looked up from germline, CDR1 is MNHEY and CDR2 is SVGEGT. With 6 bases removed from V and 5 bases from J, the gap between germline ends came to 22 bases. CDR3 protein: CASSPRGRVSGETQYF. DNA of the CDR3: TGTGCCAGCAGCCCCCGAGGCAGGGTTTCGGGGGAGACCCAGTACTTC.

This chain connects TRBV2 to TRBJ2-1; TRBD2 matches 13 bases. V trimming: 6 bases; J trimming: 7 bases; junction bases outside the gene matches: 6. The CDR3 covers 15 residues. CDR1 and CDR2 (germline): SNHLY, FYNNEI. DNA for the CDR3: TGTGCCAGCAGCGTACTAGCGGGGGGGCGGAATGAGCAGTTCTTC. Its translation is CASSVLAGGRNEQFF.

V usage is TRBV27 and J usage is TRBJ1-4; perhaps TRBD1 as D (5 bases). The V gene's germline CDR1 is MNHEY and CDR2 SMNVEV (reference sequence). The CDR3 contains 16 residues. V lost 6 bases, J lost 0 bases, and 14 bases lay in between. The CDR3 nucleotides read TGTGCCAGCAGCCCATGGGACGAGTCAACTAATGAAAAACTGTTTTTT. It encodes CASSPWDESTNEKLFF.

The chain has TRBV2 and TRBJ1-1; D is unresolved. Per the germline V gene, CDR1 is SNHLY and CDR2 is FYNNEI. Trimming stripped 4 bases from V and 1 base from J, with 10 bases between. The CDR3 runs 14 residues. The CDR3 DNA follows: TGTGCCAGCAGTGGGGAAGTGCAGAACACTGAAGCTTTCTTT. Its translation: CASSGEVQNTEAFF.

The chain combines TRBV2 with TRBJ1-1; no firm D call. V lost 3 bases to trimming and J lost 0 bases, with 17 bases between them. The CDR3 loop spans 17 amino acids. CDR1 and CDR2 from the germline V gene are SNHLY and FYNNEI. The DNA of the CDR3 is TGTGCCAGCAGTGATCGAGGAAACCGTACTATGAACACTGAAGCTTTCTTT. This codes for CASSDRGNRTMNTEAFF.

The chain couples TRBV7-9 to TRBJ2-5; 7 positions agree with TRBD1. Germline V gene lookup returns CDR1 SEHNR and CDR2 FQNEAQ (reference sequence). V was clipped by 5 bases and J by 7 bases; unmatched bases: 13. The CDR3 covers 15 residues. The DNA for the CDR3 is TGTGCCAGCAGCCACCGGGACAGAGTGATGGGGACCCAGTACTTC. Its protein is CASSHRDRVMGTQYF.